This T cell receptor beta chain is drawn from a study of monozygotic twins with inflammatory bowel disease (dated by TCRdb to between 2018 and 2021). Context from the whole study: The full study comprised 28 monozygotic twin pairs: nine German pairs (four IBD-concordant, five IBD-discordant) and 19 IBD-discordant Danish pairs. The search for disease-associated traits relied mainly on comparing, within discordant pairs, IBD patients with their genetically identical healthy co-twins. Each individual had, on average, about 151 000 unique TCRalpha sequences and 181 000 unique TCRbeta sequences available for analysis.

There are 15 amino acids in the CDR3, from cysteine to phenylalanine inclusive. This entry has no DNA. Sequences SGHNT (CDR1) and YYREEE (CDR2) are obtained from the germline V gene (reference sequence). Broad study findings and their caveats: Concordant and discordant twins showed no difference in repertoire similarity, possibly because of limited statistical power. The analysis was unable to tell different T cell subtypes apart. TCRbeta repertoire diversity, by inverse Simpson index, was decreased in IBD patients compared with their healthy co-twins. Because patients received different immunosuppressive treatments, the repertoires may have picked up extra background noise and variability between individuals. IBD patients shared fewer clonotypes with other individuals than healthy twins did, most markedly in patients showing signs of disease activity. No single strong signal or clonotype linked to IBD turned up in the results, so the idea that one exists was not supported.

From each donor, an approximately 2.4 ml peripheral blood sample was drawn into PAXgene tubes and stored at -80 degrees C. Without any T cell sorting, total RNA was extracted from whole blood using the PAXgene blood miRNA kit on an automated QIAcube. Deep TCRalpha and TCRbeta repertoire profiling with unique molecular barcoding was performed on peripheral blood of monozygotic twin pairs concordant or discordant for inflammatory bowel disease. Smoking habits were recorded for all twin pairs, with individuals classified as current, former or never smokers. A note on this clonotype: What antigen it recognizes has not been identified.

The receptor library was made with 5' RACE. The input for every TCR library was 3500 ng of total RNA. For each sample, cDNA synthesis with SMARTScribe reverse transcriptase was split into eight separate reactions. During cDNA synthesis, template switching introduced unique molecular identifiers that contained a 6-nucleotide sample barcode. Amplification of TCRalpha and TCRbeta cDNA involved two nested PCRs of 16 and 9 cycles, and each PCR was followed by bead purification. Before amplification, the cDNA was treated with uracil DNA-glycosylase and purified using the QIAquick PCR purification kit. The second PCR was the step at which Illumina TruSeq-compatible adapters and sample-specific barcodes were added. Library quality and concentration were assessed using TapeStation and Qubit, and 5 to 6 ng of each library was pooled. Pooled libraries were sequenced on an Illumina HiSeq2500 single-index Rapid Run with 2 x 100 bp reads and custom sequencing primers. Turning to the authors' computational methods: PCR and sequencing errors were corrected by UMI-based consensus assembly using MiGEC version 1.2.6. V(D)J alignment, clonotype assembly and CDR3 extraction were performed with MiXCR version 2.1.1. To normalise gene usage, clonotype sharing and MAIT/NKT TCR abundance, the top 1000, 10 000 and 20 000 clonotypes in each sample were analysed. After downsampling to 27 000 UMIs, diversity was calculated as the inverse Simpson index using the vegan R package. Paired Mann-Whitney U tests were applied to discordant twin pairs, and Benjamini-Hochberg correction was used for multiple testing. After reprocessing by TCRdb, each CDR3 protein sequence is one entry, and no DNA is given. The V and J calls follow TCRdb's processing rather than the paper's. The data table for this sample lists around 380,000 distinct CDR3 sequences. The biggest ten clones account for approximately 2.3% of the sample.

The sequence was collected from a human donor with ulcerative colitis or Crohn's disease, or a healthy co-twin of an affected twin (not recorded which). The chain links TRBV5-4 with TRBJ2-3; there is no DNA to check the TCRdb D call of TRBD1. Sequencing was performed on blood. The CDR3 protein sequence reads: CASSFFGGSTDTQYF.